These T cell receptor beta chains were read from a single sample in a study of cytomegalovirus exposure and HLA in healthy donors. This table comes from immunoSEQ multiplex PCR, and its TCRdb copy is limited to in-frame clones, with some not included. The sample lists approximately 200,000 clones, almost 80% occurring once. Sequencing was carried out using PBMCs. The receptors shown here come from a man aged 18 to 30 in good health and CMV-seronegative. CDR3s include the opening cysteine and the closing phenylalanine or tryptophan.

CDR3 protein: CASSRSTDTQYF
V gene: TRBV27
J gene: TRBJ2-3

CDR3 protein: CASRRTGNTEAFF
V gene: TRBV6-5
J gene: TRBJ1-1

CDR3 protein: CASSLSWSSYNEQFF
V gene: TRBV7-2
J gene: TRBJ2-1

CDR3 protein: CASSPWDTNNSPLHF
V gene: TRBV9
J gene: TRBJ1-6

CDR3 protein: CASSQQDKDEKLFF
V gene: TRBV4-2
J gene: TRBJ1-4

CDR3 protein: CASSVLGGSYNEQFF
V gene: TRBV9
J gene: TRBJ2-1

CDR3 protein: CASSQFGTGPGYGYTF
V gene: TRBV23-1
J gene: TRBJ1-2

CDR3 protein: CASSLGSKRTDTQYF
V gene: TRBV27
J gene: TRBJ2-3

CDR3 protein: CASSEVGVGAYNEQFF
V gene: TRBV6-1
J gene: TRBJ2-1

CDR3 protein: CASSRQSAYGYTF
V gene: TRBV19
J gene: TRBJ1-2

CDR3 protein: CASSVGTGSTDTQYF
V gene: TRBV6-4
J gene: TRBJ2-3

CDR3 protein: CASSLVAGTYEQYF
V gene: TRBV27
J gene: TRBJ2-7

CDR3 protein: CASSPEGGSNEKLFF
V gene: TRBV5-4
J gene: TRBJ1-4

CDR3 protein: CASSGRGGEQYF
V gene: TRBV19
J gene: TRBJ2-7

CDR3 protein: CASSLRDRAALGTEAFF
V gene: TRBV5-1
J gene: TRBJ1-1

CDR3 protein: CASRRDFVSPLHF
V gene: TRBV6-4
J gene: TRBJ1-6

CDR3 protein: CASSGTQGSGANVLTF
V gene: TRBV25-1
J gene: TRBJ2-6